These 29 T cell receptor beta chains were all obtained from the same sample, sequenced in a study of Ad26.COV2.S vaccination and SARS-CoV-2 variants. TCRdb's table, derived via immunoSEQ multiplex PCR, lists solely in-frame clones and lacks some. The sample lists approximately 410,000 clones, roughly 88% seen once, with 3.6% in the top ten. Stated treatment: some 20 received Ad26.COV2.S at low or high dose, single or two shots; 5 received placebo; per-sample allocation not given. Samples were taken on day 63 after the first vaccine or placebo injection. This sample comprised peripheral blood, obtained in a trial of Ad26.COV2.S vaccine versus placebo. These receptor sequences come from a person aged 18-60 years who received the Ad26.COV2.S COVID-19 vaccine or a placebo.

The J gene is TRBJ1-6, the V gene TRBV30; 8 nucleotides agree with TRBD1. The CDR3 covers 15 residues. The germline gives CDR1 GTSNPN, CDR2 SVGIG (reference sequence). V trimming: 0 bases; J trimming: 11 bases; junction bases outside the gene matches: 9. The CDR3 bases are TGTGCCTGGAGTGTGGGTCAGGGGGCTTCAACACCCCTCCACTTT. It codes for CAWSVGQGASTPLHF.

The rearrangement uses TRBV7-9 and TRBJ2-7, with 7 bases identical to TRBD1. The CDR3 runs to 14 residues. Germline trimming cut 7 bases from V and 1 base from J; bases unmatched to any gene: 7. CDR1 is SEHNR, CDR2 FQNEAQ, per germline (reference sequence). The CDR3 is CASMDRSNSYEQYF. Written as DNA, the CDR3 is TGTGCCAGCATGGACAGGTCTAATTCCTACGAGCAGTACTTC.

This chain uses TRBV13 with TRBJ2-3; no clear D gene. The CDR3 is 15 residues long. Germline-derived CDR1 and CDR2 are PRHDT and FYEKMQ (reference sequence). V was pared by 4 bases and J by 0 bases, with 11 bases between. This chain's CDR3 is CASSSRLPSTDTQYF. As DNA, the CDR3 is TGTGCCAGCAGCTCCCGGTTGCCTAGCACAGATACGCAGTATTTT.

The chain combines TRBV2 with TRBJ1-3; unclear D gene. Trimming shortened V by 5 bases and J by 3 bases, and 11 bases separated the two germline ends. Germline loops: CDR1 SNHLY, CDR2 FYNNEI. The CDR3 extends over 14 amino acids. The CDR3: CASSLGRSGNTIYF. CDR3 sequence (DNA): TGTGCCAGCAGTTTAGGGAGAAGTGGAAACACCATATATTTT. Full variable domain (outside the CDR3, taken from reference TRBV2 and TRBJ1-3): EPEVTQTPSHQVTQMGQEVILRCVPISNHLYFYWYRQILGQKVEFLVSFYNNEISEKSEIFDDQFSVERPDGSNFTLKIRSTKLEDSAMYFCASSLGRSGNTIYFGEGSWLTVV.

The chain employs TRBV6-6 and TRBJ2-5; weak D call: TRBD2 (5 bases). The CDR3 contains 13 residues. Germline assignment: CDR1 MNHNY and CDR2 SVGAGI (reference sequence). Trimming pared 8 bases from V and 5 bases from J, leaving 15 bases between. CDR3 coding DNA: TGTGCCAGCTCTAACGGGATTTGGGAGACCCAGTACTTC. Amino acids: CASSNGIWETQYF.

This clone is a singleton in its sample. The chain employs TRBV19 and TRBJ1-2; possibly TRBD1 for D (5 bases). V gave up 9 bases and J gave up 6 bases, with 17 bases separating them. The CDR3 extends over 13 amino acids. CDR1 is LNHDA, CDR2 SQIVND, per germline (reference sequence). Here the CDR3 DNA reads TGTGCCAGCCAGGTACGCCCAGGGAATGGCTACACCTTC. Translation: CASQVRPGNGYTF.

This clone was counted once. The CDR3 DNA is TGTGCCTGCGGGACAGGGTCCCGTCAGCCCCAGCATTTT. This translates into CACGTGSRQPQHF. The chain carries TRBV30 and TRBJ1-5; 9 bases are shared with TRBD1. V shed 6 bases and J 6 bases; nucleotides not matched to a gene: 6. The V gene's germline CDR1 is GTSNPN and CDR2 SVGIG (reference sequence). This CDR3 has 13 amino acids.

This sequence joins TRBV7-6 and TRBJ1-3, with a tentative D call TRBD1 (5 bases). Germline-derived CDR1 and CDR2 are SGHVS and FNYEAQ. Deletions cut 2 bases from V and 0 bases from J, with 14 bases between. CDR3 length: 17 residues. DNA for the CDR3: TGTGCCAGCAGCTTACAGGGTATGAGGTCCTCTGGAAACACCATATATTTT. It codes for CASSLQGMRSSGNTIYF.

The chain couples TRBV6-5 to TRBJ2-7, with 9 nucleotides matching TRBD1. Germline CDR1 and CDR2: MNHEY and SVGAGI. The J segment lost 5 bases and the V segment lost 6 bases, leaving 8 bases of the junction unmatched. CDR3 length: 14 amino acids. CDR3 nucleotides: TGTGCCAGCAGATTGGGACAGGGACGGCACGAGCAGTACTTC. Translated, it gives CASRLGQGRHEQYF.

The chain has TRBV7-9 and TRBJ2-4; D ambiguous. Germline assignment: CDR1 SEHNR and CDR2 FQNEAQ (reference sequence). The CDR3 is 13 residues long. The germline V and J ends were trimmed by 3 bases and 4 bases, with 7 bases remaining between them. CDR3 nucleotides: TGTGCCAGCAGCTTCACGGAGAAAAACATTCAGTACTTC. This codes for CASSFTEKNIQYF.

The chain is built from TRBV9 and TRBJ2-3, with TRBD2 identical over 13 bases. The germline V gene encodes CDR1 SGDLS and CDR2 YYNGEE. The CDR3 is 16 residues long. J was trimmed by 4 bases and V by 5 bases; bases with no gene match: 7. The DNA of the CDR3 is TGTGCCAGCAGTTCCCGACTAGCGGGGGGCTCAGATACGCAGTATTTT. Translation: CASSSRLAGGSDTQYF.

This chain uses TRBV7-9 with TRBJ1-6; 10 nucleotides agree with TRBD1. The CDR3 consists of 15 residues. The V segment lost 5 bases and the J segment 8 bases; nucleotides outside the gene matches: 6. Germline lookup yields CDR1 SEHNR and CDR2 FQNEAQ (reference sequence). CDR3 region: CASSTQGTGDSPLHF. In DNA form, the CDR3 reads TGTGCCAGCAGCACGCAGGGGACAGGGGATTCACCCCTCCACTTT.

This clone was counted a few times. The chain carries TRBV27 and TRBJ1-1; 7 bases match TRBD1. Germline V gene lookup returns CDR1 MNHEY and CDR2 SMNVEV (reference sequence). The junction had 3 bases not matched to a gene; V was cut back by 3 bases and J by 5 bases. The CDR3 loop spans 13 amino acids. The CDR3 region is CASSFQGETEAFF. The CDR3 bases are TGTGCCAGCAGTTTTCAGGGGGAGACTGAAGCTTTCTTT.

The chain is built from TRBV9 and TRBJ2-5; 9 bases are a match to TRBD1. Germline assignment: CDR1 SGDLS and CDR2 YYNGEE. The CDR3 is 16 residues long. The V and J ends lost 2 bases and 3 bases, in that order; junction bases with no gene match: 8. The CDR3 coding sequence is TGTGCCAGCAGCGTTCCGGGACAGGGTCGGGAAGAGACCCAGTACTTC. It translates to CASSVPGQGREETQYF.

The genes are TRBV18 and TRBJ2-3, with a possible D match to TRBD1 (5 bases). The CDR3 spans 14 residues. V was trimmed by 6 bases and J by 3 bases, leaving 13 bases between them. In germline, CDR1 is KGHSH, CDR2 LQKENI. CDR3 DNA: TGTGCCAGCTCGCGACCCCCAGGGACAGATACGCAGTATTTT. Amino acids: CASSRPPGTDTQYF.

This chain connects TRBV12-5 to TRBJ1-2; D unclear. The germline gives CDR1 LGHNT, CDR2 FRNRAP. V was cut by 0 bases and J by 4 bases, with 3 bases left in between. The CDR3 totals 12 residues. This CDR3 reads CASGLVVYGYTF. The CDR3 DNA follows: TGTGCTAGTGGTTTGGTAGTCTATGGCTACACCTTC.

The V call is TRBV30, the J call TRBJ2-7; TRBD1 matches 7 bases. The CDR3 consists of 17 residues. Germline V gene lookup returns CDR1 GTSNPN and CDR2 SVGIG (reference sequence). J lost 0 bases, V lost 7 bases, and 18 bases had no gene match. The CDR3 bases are TGTGCCTCTGATAAGACAGGGACCGTCTCCAACTCCTACGAGCAGTACTTC. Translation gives CASDKTGTVSNSYEQYF.

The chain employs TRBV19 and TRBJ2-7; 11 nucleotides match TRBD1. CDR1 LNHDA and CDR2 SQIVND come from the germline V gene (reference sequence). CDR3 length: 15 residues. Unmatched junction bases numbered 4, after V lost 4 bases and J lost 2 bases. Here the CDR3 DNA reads TGTGCCAGTAGTAAACCGGGACAGGGGGCCTACGAGCAGTACTTC. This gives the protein CASSKPGQGAYEQYF. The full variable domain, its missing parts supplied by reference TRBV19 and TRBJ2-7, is DGGITQSPKYLFRKEGQNVTLSCEQNLNHDAMYWYRQDPGQGLRLIYYSQIVNDFQKGDIAEGYSVSREKKESFPLTVTSAQKNPTAFYLCASSKPGQGAYEQYFGPGTRLTVT.

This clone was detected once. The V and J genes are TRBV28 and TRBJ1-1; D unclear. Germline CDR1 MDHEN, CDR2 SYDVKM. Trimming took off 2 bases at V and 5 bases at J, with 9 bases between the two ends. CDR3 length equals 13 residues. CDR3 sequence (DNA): TGTGCCAGCAGTTTAGTAGGCAAGACTGAAGCTTTCTTT. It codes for CASSLVGKTEAFF.

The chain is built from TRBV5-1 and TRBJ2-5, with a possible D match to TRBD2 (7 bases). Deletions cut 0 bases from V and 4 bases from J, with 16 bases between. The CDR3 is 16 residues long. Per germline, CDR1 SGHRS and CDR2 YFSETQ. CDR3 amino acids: CASSLGRGAMGETQYF. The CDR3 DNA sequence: TGCGCCAGCAGCTTGGGACGGGGGGCGATGGGAGAGACCCAGTACTTC.

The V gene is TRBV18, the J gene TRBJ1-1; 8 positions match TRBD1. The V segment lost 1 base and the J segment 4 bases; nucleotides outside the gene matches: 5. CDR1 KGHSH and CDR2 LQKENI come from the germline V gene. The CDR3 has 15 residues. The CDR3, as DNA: TGTGCCAGCTCACCACTTTCCCAGGGGGCCACTGAAGCTTTCTTT. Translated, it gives CASSPLSQGATEAFF.

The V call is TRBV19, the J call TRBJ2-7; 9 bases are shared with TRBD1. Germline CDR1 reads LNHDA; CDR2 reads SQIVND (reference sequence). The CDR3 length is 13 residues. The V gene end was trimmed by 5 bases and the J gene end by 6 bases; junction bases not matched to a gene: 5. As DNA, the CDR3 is TGTGCCAGTAGTGCACAGACAGGGGGCGAGCAGTACTTC. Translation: CASSAQTGGEQYF.

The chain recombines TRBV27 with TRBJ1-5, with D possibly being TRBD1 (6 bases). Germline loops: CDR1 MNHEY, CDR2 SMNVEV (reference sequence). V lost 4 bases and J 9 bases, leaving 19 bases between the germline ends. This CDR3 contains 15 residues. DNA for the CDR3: TGTGCCAGCAGTTCGGGGGGCCGAGCGGCTGGGCCCCAGCATTTT. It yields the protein CASSSGGRAAGPQHF.

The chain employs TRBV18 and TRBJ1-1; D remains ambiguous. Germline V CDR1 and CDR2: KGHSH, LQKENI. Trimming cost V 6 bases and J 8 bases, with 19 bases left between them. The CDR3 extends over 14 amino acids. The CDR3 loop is CASSPQHHIGEAFF. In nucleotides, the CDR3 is TGTGCCAGCTCGCCGCAGCACCATATAGGGGAAGCTTTCTTT.

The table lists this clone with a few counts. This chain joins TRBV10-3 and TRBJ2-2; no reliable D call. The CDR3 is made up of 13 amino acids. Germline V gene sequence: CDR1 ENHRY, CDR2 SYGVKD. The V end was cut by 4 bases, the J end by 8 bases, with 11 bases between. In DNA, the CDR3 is TGTGCCATCAGTGGAATAGGGCTTGGGGAGCTGTTTTTT. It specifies CAISGIGLGELFF.

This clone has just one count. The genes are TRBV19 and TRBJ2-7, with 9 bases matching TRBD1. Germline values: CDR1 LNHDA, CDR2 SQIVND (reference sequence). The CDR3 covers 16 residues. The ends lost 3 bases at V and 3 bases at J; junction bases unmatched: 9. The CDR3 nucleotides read TGTGCCAGTAGTATCGGTGCCGGGACAGGGAACTACGAGCAGTACTTC. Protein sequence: CASSIGAGTGNYEQYF.

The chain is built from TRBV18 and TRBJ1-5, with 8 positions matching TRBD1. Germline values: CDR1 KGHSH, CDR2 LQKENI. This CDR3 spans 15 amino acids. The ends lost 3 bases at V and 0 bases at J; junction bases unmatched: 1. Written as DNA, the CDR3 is TGTGCCAGCTCACCGGACAGGGATAGCAATCAGCCCCAGCATTTT. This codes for CASSPDRDSNQPQHF.

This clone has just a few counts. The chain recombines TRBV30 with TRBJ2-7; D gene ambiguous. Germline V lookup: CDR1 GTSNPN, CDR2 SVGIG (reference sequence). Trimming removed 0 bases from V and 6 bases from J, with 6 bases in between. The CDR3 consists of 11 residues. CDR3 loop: CAWSVAGEQYF. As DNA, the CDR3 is TGTGCCTGGAGTGTAGCCGGCGAGCAGTACTTC.

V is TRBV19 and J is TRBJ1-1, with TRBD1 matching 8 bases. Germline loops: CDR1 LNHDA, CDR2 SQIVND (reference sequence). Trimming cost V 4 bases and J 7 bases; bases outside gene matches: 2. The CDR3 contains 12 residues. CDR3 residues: CASSTGGFEAFF. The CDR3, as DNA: TGTGCCAGTAGTACAGGGGGCTTTGAAGCTTTCTTT.